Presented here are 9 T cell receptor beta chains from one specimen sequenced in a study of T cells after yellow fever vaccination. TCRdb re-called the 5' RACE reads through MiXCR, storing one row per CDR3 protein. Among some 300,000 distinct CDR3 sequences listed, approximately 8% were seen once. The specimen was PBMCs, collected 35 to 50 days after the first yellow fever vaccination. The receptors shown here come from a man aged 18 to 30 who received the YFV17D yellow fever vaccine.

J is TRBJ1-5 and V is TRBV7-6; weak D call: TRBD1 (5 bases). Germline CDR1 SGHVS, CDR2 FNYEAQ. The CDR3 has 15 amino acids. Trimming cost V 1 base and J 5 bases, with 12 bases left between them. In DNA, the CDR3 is TGTGCCAGCAGCTTAGTACCAGGGCAGGATCAGCCCCAGCATTTT. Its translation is CASSLVPGQDQPQHF.

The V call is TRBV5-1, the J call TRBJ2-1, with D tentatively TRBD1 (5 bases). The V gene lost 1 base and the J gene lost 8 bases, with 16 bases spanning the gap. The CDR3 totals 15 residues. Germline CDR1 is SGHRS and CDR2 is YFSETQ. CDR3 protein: CASSLFSQQGYEQFF. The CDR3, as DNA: TGCGCCAGCAGCTTGTTTAGCCAGCAGGGATATGAGCAGTTCTTC.

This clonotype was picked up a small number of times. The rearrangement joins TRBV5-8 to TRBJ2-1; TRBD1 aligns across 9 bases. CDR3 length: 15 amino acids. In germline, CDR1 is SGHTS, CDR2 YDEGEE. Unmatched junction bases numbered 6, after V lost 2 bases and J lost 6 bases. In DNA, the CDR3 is TGTGCCAGCAGCTTTCCGGGACAGGGTATCAATGAGCAGTTCTTC. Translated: CASSFPGQGINEQFF.

The CDR3 DNA reads TGTGCCACCAGCAGAGATCCCAGTTACCATAATTCACCCCTCCACTTT. Translation: CATSRDPSYHNSPLHF. V usage is TRBV15 and J usage is TRBJ1-6, with unresolved D. The CDR3 runs to 16 residues. V lost 0 bases and J lost 5, with 11 bases in between. Per germline, CDR1 LNHNV and CDR2 YYDKDF (reference sequence). Combining the CDR3 with reference TRBV15 and TRBJ1-6 gives the whole variable domain DAMVIQNPRYQVTQFGKPVTLSCSQTLNHNVMYWYQQKSSQAPKLLFHYYDKDFNNEADTPDNFQSRRPNTSFCFLDIRSPGLGDTAMYLCATSRDPSYHNSPLHFGNGTRLTVT.

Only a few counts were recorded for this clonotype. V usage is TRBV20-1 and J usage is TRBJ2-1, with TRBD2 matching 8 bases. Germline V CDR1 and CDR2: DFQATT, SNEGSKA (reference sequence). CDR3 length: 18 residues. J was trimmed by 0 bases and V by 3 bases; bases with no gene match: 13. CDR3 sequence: CSARPGAGGLSSYNEQFF. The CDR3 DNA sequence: TGCAGTGCTAGGCCCGGTGCGGGGGGACTGAGCTCCTACAATGAGCAGTTCTTC.

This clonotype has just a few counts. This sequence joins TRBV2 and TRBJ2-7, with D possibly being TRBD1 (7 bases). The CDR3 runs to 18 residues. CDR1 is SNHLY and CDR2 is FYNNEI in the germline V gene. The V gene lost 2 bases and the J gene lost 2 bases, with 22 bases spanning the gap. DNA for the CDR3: TGTGCCAGCAGTGAACTTAGCGCGTTTACAGGGGAGGCCTACGAGCAGTACTTC. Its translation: CASSELSAFTGEAYEQYF.

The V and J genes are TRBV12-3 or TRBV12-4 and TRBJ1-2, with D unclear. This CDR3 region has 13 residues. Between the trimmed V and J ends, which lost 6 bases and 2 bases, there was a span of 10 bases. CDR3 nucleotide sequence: TGTGCCAGCAGCCGGACTGGAAACTATGGCTACACCTTC. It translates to CASSRTGNYGYTF.

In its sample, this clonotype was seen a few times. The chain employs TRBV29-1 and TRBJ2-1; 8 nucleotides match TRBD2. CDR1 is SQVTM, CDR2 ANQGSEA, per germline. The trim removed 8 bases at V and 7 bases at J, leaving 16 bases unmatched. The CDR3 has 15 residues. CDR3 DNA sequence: TGCAGCACAGAAGGGTTAGCGGGGTCAACGAATGAGCAGTTCTTC. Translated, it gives CSTEGLAGSTNEQFF.

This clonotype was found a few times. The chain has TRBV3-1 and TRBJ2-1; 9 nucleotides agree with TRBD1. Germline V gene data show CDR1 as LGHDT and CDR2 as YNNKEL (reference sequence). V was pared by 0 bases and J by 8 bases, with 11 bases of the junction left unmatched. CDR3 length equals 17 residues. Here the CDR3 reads CASSQEVRTGVLDEQFF. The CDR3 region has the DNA TGTGCCAGCAGCCAAGAGGTCCGGACAGGGGTTTTGGATGAGCAGTTCTTC.